What follows is one TCR beta chain and its context. The antigen remains undetermined. Clones were sequenced by immunoSEQ multiplex PCR, and TCRdb holds only the in-frame ones, with some missing. The sample yields hundreds of thousands of clones, roughly 98% seen once. Only CD45RO-negative cells positively selected for CCR7 counted as naive CD8 cells, so terminally differentiated effector memory CD45RA+ cells were excluded. These data belong to a study of shared clonotypes between healthy human individuals. Study conclusions and caveats: Enrolling few donors narrowed the genetic and exposure-history diversity that was represented. Larger estimated richness was generally recorded for naive subsets relative to memory subsets. Lower generation probabilities were found for non-shared clonotypes than for those shared by all four donors.

Germline lookup yields CDR1 LNHNV and CDR2 YYDKDF (reference sequence). The CDR3 is made up of 15 amino acids. Trimming shortened V by 2 bases and J by 0 bases, and 7 bases separated the two germline ends. The source is a man aged 30-40 years in good health. Sequenced sample: naive CD8+ T cells sorted from blood. The chain couples TRBV15 to TRBJ1-4; D not certain. The CDR3 is CATSRNDATNEKLFF. DNA for the CDR3: TGTGCCACCAGCAGAAATGATGCAACTAATGAAAAACTGTTTTTT.